This TCR beta chain is drawn from a study of a mutant IDH1 vaccine in newly diagnosed glioma. Time point meaning: baseline, week 1 (first vaccination visit). Treatment denoted: pre-vaccination baseline after standard-of-care therapy. The assay was immunoSEQ multiplex PCR, and TCRdb's table has in-frame clones only and misses some. The data contain roughly 34,000 clones, over 60% of them seen just once; the ten biggest clones take up roughly 10%. Germline V gene sequence: CDR1 LNHDA, CDR2 SQIVND (reference sequence). The CDR3 contains 13 residues. Trimming left V 8 bases short and J 4 bases short, with 11 bases between.

The specimen was peripheral blood mononuclear cells (PBMCs), collected from a glioma patient treated with radiotherapy, temozolomide or both. The genes are TRBV19 and TRBJ2-2; tentatively, D is TRBD2 (5 bases). The sequence was obtained from a man in his fifties or sixties with glioma. Some clones in this sample may be carry-over from other donors' samples. Here the CDR3 DNA reads TGTGCCAGTGGATCCCGGGGCACCGGGGAGCTGTTTTTT. This codes for CASGSRGTGELFF.